This TCR beta chain comes out of a study of blood T cell repertoires in COVID-19. Study details: The study drew acute and convalescent COVID-19 samples from the United States, Italy and Spain. In each case, the material was cDNA or gDNA derived from T cells, B-cell-depleted T cells, or PBMCs.

CDR3 length: 13 residues. V lost 0 bases to trimming and J lost 6 bases, with 9 bases between them. Germline V CDR1 and CDR2: KGHSH, LQKENI. Per the original data handling: Reference gene primer amplification in the assay estimated nucleated cell counts. Libraries were prepared by immunoSEQ multiplex PCR; TCRdb keeps only in-frame clonotypes and omits some of them. V, J and clone size are taken as reported in that table, and D and trimming were inferred from the DNA itself. The sample records under 350,000 clones, approximately 86% being singletons. The TCR comes from a man younger than 35 with active or convalescent COVID-19. The sample consisted of peripheral blood. J is TRBJ2-7 and V is TRBV18; no definite D call. CDR3 residues: CASSPPAVTEQYF. The DNA of the CDR3 is TGTGCCAGCTCACCACCGGCCGTAACCGAGCAGTACTTC. The whole variable domain, filled in from reference TRBV18 and TRBJ2-7, reads NAGVMQNPRHLVRRRGQEARLRCSPMKGHSHVYWYRQLPEEGLKFMVYLQKENIIDESGMPKERFSAEFPKEGPSILRIQQVVRGDSAAYFCASSPPAVTEQYFGPGTRLTVT.